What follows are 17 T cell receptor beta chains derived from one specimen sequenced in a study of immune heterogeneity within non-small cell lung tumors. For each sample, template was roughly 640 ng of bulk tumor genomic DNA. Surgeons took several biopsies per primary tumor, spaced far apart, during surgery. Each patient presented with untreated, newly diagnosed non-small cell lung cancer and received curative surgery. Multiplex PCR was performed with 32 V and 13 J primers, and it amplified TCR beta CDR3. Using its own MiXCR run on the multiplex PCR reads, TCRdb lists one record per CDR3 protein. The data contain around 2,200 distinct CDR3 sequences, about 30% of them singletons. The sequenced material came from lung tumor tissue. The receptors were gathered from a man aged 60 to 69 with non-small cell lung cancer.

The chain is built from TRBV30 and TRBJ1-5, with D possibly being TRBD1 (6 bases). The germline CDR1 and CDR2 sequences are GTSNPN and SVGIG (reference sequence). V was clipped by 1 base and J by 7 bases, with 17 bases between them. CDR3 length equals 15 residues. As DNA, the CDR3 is TGTGCCTGGAGTGGGCGATGGGGGGGCAGGCAGCCCCAGCATTTT. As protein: CAWSGRWGGRQPQHF. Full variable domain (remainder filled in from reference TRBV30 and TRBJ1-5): SQTIHQWPATLVQPVGSPLSLECTVEGTSNPNLYWYRQAAGRGLQLLFYSVGIGQISSEVPQNLSASRPQDRQFILSSKKLLLSDSGFYLCAWSGRWGGRQPQHFGDGTRLSIL.

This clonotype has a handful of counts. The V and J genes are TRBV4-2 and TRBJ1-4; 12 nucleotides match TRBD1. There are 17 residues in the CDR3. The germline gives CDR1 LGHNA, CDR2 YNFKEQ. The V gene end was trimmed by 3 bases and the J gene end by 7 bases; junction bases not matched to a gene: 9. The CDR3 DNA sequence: TGTGCCAGCAGCCAGATTCCGGGACAGGGGGCAGGTGAAAAACTGTTTTTT. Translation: CASSQIPGQGAGEKLFF.

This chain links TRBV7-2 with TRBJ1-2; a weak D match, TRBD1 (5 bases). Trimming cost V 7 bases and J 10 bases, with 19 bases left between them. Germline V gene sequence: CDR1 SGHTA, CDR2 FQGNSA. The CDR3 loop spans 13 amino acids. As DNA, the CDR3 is TGTGCCAGCATCTTTAGATCCAGGGAGAACTACACCTTC. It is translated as CASIFRSRENYTF. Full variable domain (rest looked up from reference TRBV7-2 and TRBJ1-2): GAGVSQSPSNKVTEKGKDVELRCDPISGHTALYWYRQSLGQGLEFLIYFQGNSAPDKSGLPSDRFSAERTGGSVSTLTIQRTQQEDSAVYLCASIFRSRENYTFGSGTRLTVV.

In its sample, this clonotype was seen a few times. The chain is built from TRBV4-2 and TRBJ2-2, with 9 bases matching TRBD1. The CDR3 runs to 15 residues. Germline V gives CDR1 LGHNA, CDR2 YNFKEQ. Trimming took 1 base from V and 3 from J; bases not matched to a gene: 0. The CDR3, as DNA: TGTGCCAGCAGCCAAGGGACAGGGGACACCGGGGAGCTGTTTTTT. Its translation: CASSQGTGDTGELFF.

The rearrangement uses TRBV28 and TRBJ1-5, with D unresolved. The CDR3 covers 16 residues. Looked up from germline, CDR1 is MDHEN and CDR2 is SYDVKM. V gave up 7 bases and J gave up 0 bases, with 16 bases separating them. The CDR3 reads CASTPLLPLSNQPQHF. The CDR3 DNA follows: TGTGCCAGCACCCCACTCCTTCCACTTAGCAATCAGCCCCAGCATTTT.

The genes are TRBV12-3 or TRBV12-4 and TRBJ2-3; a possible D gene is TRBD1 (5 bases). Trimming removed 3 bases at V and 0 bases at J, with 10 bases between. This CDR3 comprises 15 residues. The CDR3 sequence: CASSFIGASTDTQYF. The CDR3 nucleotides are TGTGCCAGCAGTTTTATTGGGGCGAGCACAGATACGCAGTATTTT.

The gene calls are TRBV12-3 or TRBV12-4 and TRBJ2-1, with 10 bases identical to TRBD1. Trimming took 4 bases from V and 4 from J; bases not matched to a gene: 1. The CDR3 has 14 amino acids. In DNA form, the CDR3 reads TGTGCCAGCAGTTCGGGACAGGGGTACAATGAGCAGTTCTTC. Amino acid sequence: CASSSGQGYNEQFF.

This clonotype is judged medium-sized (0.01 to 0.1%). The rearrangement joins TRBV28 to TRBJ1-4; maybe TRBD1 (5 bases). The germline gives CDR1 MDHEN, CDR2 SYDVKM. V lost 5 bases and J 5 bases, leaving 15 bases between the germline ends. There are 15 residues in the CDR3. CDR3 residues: CASSPQTAPNEKLFF. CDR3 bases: TGTGCCAGCAGTCCTCAGACAGCGCCGAATGAAAAACTGTTTTTT.

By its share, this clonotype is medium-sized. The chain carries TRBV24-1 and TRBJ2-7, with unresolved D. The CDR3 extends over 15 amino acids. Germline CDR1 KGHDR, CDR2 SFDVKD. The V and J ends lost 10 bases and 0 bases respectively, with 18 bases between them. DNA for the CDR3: TGTGCCACGAGACCCCGGCGCACCAACTCCTACGAGCAGTACTTC. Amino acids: CATRPRRTNSYEQYF.

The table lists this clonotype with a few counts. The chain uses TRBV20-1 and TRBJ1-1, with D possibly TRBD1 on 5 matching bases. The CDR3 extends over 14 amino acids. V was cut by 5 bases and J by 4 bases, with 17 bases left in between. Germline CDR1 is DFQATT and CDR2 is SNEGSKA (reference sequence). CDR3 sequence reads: CSAEARAGSTEAFF. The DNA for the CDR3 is TGCAGTGCTGAAGCCCGGGCAGGGAGCACTGAAGCTTTCTTT.

The CDR3 sequence: CASSVGMGKGSEAFF. CDR3 coding DNA: TGTGCCAGCAGCGTAGGTATGGGGAAAGGGAGTGAAGCTTTCTTT. The rearrangement uses TRBV9 and TRBJ1-1; D is uncertain. V dropped 0 bases and J dropped 7 bases, with 16 bases sitting between them. CDR1 is SGDLS and CDR2 is YYNGEE in the germline V gene. The CDR3 is 15 amino acids.

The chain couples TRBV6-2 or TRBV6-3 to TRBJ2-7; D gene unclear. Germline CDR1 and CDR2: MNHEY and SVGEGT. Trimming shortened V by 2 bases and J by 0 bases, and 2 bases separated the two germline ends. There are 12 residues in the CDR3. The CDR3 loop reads CASSYSSYEQYF. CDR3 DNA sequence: TGTGCCAGCAGTTACAGCTCCTACGAGCAGTACTTC.

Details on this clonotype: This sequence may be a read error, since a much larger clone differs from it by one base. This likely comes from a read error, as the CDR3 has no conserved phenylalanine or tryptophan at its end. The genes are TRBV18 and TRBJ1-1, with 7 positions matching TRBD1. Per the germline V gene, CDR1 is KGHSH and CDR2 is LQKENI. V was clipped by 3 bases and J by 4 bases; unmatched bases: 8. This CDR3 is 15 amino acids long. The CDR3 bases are TGTGCCAGCTCACCCCCGTACAGGGGAAGCACTGAAGCTTTCTCT. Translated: CASSPPYRGSTEAFS.

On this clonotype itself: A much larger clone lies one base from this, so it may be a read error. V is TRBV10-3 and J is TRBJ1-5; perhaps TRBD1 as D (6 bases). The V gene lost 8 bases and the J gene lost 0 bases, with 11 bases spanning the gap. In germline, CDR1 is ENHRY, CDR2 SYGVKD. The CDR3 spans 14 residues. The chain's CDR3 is CAIGAGDSNQPQHF. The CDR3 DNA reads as TGTGCCATCGGGGCAGGGGATAGCAATCAGCCCCAGCATTTT.

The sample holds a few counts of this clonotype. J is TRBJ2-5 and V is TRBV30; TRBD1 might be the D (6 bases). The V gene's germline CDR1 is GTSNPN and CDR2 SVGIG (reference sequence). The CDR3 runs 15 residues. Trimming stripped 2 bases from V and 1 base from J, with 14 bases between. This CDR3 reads CAWSLQGPAQETQYF. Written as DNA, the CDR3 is TGTGCCTGGAGTCTACAGGGACCGGCCCAAGAGACCCAGTACTTC.

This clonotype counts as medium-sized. CDR3 loop: CASSTDRYQETQYF. In nucleotides, the CDR3 is TGTGCCAGCAGTACGGACAGGTACCAAGAGACCCAGTACTTC. The chain employs TRBV11-2 and TRBJ2-5; 7 nucleotides agree with TRBD1. The CDR3 is 14 amino acids. Germline CDR1 is SGHAT and CDR2 is FQNNGV. V was clipped by 6 bases and J by 0 bases; unmatched bases: 4.

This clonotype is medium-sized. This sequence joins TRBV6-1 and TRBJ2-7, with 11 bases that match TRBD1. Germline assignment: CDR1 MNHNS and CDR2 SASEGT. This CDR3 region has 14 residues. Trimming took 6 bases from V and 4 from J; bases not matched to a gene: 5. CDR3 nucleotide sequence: TGTGCCAGCAGCCACGGGACAGGGGGTTACGAGCAGTACTTC. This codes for CASSHGTGGYEQYF.